Described below is a single T cell receptor (beta chain) sequence and its context. Germline V gene sequence: CDR1 SGDLS, CDR2 YYNGEE. V gave up 2 bases and J gave up 5 bases; unmatched junction bases: 6. CDR3 length: 14 residues. These data belong to a study of blood T cell repertoires in COVID-19. Some clones are missing from TCRdb's copy, which holds only in-frame ones; the method was immunoSEQ multiplex PCR. This table holds over 200,000 clones, around 90% found once. The receptor was isolated from a woman between 25 and 40 years old who had been exposed to COVID-19. Sequencing used PBMCs or T cells enriched from blood (not recorded which). The chain couples TRBV9 to TRBJ1-1; 7 bases are a match to TRBD1. The CDR3 here is CASSVDDRVTEAFF. The CDR3, as DNA: TGTGCCAGCAGCGTCGACGACAGGGTTACTGAAGCTTTCTTT.